These T cell receptor beta chains were read from a single sample in a study of blood T cell repertoires in COVID-19. Using immunoSEQ multiplex PCR, the repertoire was profiled, and TCRdb retains in-frame clones only, with some absent. The table shows 250,000 to 300,000 clones, with approximately 90% occurring only once. The source material was PBMCs or T cells enriched from blood (not recorded which). The receptors stem from a woman in her sixties in a cohort exposed to, infected with or recovered from COVID-19 (not recorded which). Each CDR3 is given with its conserved first and last residue. Fields, in order: V gene, D gene, clone size, J gene, CDR3 DNA, CDR3 protein. The D gene is left open where the match is weak. The listing skips clone size in some rows; elsewhere it reads once, few, many or a size class.

v_call: TRBV2
d_call: TRBD1
clone_size: .
j_call: TRBJ2-6
cdr3_nt: TGTGCCAGCAGCCGACAGGGGACGTCTGGGGCCAACGTCCTGACTTTC
cdr3_aa: CASSRQGTSGANVLTF

v_call: TRBV5-1
d_call: TRBD1
clone_size: .
j_call: TRBJ1-6
cdr3_nt: TGCGCCAGCAGCTCTAGGGACAGGGGGGGCAATTCACCCCTCCACTTT
cdr3_aa: CASSSRDRGGNSPLHF

v_call: TRBV18
d_call: .
clone_size: .
j_call: TRBJ1-5
cdr3_nt: TGTGCCAGCTCCGCCGGCAGGGATGTGGGCAATCAGCCCCAGCATTTT
cdr3_aa: CASSAGRDVGNQPQHF

v_call: TRBV27
d_call: TRBD2
clone_size: .
j_call: TRBJ2-3
cdr3_nt: TGTGCCAGCAGTTTAGAGAGCGGGAGTTCTGATACGCAGTATTTT
cdr3_aa: CASSLESGSSDTQYF

v_call: TRBV28
d_call: .
clone_size: .
j_call: TRBJ2-6
cdr3_nt: TGTGCCAGCAGCCCCAGGGGTGCTGGGGCCAACGTCCTGACTTTC
cdr3_aa: CASSPRGAGANVLTF

v_call: TRBV6-2/TRBV6-3
d_call: .
clone_size: .
j_call: TRBJ2-1
cdr3_nt: TGTGCCAGCAGTTACGCGGGCTACCCACTACAGTTCTTC
cdr3_aa: CASSYAGYPLQFF

v_call: TRBV6-5
d_call: TRBD2
clone_size: .
j_call: TRBJ2-2
cdr3_nt: TGTGCCAGCAGTTATAGCGGGAGGAACACCGGGGAGCTGTTTTTT
cdr3_aa: CASSYSGRNTGELFF

v_call: TRBV27
d_call: TRBD1
clone_size: .
j_call: TRBJ1-6
cdr3_nt: TGTGCCAGCAGCAGTCCCGGGACAGGGACGAATTCACCCCTCCACTTT
cdr3_aa: CASSSPGTGTNSPLHF

v_call: TRBV5-1
d_call: .
clone_size: .
j_call: TRBJ2-3
cdr3_nt: TGCGCCAGCAGCTTGACAGGGCAAAGCACAGATACGCAGTATTTT
cdr3_aa: CASSLTGQSTDTQYF

v_call: TRBV6-5
d_call: .
clone_size: .
j_call: TRBJ1-5
cdr3_nt: TGTGCCAGCAGCGGGCAGGGATATAGCAATCAGCCCCAGCATTTT
cdr3_aa: CASSGQGYSNQPQHF

v_call: TRBV19
d_call: TRBD1
clone_size: once
j_call: TRBJ2-1
cdr3_nt: TGTGCCAGTAGAGTGGACAGGGAATTTCTAAATGAGCAGTTCTTC
cdr3_aa: CASRVDREFLNEQFF

v_call: TRBV7-2
d_call: TRBD1
clone_size: .
j_call: TRBJ2-6
cdr3_nt: TGTGCCAGCAGCTGGGCGGGGACAGGGGGACTGTATGGGGCCAACGTCCTGACTTTC
cdr3_aa: CASSWAGTGGLYGANVLTF

v_call: TRBV9
d_call: .
clone_size: .
j_call: TRBJ1-5
cdr3_nt: TGTGCCAGCAGCGTAGAAGGGCAGGGGAATCAGCCCCAGCATTTT
cdr3_aa: CASSVEGQGNQPQHF

v_call: TRBV11-3
d_call: .
clone_size: .
j_call: TRBJ1-1
cdr3_nt: TGTGCCAGCAGCATCGGGGAAACTGAAGCTTTCTTT
cdr3_aa: CASSIGETEAFF

v_call: TRBV30
d_call: .
clone_size: few
j_call: TRBJ1-3
cdr3_nt: TGTGCCTGGAAAGGCAGGGGCTCAGGAAACACCATATATTTT
cdr3_aa: CAWKGRGSGNTIYF

v_call: TRBV6-5
d_call: .
clone_size: .
j_call: TRBJ2-7
cdr3_nt: TGTGCCAGCAGACCTTCCGGGACTTTAGGGGAGCAGTACTTC
cdr3_aa: CASRPSGTLGEQYF

v_call: TRBV18
d_call: TRBD1
clone_size: .
j_call: TRBJ1-4
cdr3_nt: TGTGCCAGCTCACCCCCGGACAGGGCAAAACTGTTTTTT
cdr3_aa: CASSPPDRAKLFF

v_call: TRBV28
d_call: .
clone_size: .
j_call: TRBJ2-7
cdr3_nt: TGTGCCAGCGGGGGCTTCAGCTACGAGCAGTACTTC
cdr3_aa: CASGGFSYEQYF

v_call: TRBV28
d_call: TRBD2
clone_size: .
j_call: TRBJ2-7
cdr3_nt: TGTGCCAGCAGTTTAGGCGGGAGGGACCGCGAGCAGTACTTC
cdr3_aa: CASSLGGRDREQYF

v_call: TRBV7-9
d_call: TRBD1
clone_size: .
j_call: TRBJ1-6
cdr3_nt: TGTGCCAGCAGCTCCACAGGCCACAGGGGTTCACCCCTCCACTTT
cdr3_aa: CASSSTGHRGSPLHF

v_call: TRBV5-1
d_call: TRBD2
clone_size: .
j_call: TRBJ2-1
cdr3_nt: TGCGCCAGCAGCTTGGAGGGTAGCGGGAGGAATAATGAGCAGTTCTTC
cdr3_aa: CASSLEGSGRNNEQFF

v_call: TRBV3-1/TRBV3-2
d_call: .
clone_size: .
j_call: TRBJ2-1
cdr3_nt: TGTGCCAGCAGCCACCCGGGAGCAGGGGGTAATGAGCAGTTCTTC
cdr3_aa: CASSHPGAGGNEQFF

v_call: TRBV19
d_call: .
clone_size: .
j_call: TRBJ1-1
cdr3_nt: TGTGCCAGTATAAAGGTAGGAATAGGGGGCACTGAAGCTTTCTTT
cdr3_aa: CASIKVGIGGTEAFF

v_call: TRBV10-2
d_call: TRBD2
clone_size: once
j_call: TRBJ2-7
cdr3_nt: TGCGCCAGCCGCGACCGGGAGGACTTCTCCTACGAGCAGTACTTC
cdr3_aa: CASRDREDFSYEQYF

v_call: TRBV11-2
d_call: TRBD1
clone_size: .
j_call: TRBJ2-1
cdr3_nt: TGTGCCAGCAGCTTGGGACAGGGGGGAAATGAGCAGTTCTTC
cdr3_aa: CASSLGQGGNEQFF

v_call: TRBV28
d_call: .
clone_size: .
j_call: TRBJ2-6
cdr3_nt: TGTGCCAGCAGTTTCCCAGGGCCCTCTGGGGCCAACGTCCTGACTTTC
cdr3_aa: CASSFPGPSGANVLTF

v_call: TRBV5-1
d_call: .
clone_size: .
j_call: TRBJ1-4
cdr3_nt: TGCGCCAGCAGCTTGGGCGAGACTAATGAAAAACTGTTTTTT
cdr3_aa: CASSLGETNEKLFF

v_call: TRBV12-3/TRBV12-4
d_call: .
clone_size: .
j_call: TRBJ2-1
cdr3_nt: TGTGCCAGCAGTTTATGGTCAGGGGAGCAGTTCTTC
cdr3_aa: CASSLWSGEQFF

v_call: TRBV28
d_call: .
clone_size: .
j_call: TRBJ2-7
cdr3_nt: TGTGCCAGCAGTTCAGGGGCCCCTAAGCAGTACTTC
cdr3_aa: CASSSGAPKQYF

v_call: TRBV9
d_call: .
clone_size: .
j_call: TRBJ2-7
cdr3_nt: TGTGCCAGCAGCGTAGGGGCCAGTGAAACCTACGAGCAGTACTTC
cdr3_aa: CASSVGASETYEQYF

v_call: TRBV28
d_call: .
clone_size: .
j_call: TRBJ2-1
cdr3_nt: TGTGCCAGCAGTTTGAGGACAGAGCAGTTCTTC
cdr3_aa: CASSLRTEQFF

v_call: TRBV6-5
d_call: TRBD2
clone_size: .
j_call: TRBJ2-3
cdr3_nt: TGTGCCAGTGGACTAGCAGGCACAGATACGCAGTATTTT
cdr3_aa: CASGLAGTDTQYF

v_call: TRBV19
d_call: TRBD2
clone_size: once
j_call: TRBJ2-1
cdr3_nt: TGTGCCAGTAGTATCGTGGGACTAGCGGGAGGGAATAACAATGAGCAGTTCTTC
cdr3_aa: CASSIVGLAGGNNNEQFF

v_call: TRBV7-2
d_call: TRBD2
clone_size: once
j_call: TRBJ2-1
cdr3_nt: TGTGCCAGCAGCTTAGAAGGCGGGAGCTTTCTTTCGCAGTTCTTC
cdr3_aa: CASSLEGGSFLSQFF

v_call: TRBV27
d_call: .
clone_size: .
j_call: TRBJ1-4
cdr3_nt: TGTGCCAGCAGTTTCTATAGGGAGGGGACTGAAAAACTGTTTTTT
cdr3_aa: CASSFYREGTEKLFF

v_call: TRBV24-1
d_call: TRBD2
clone_size: .
j_call: TRBJ2-1
cdr3_nt: TGTGCCACCAGTGATTTGGGGGACTACCCTTACAATGAGCAGTTCTTC
cdr3_aa: CATSDLGDYPYNEQFF

v_call: TRBV18
d_call: TRBD1
clone_size: .
j_call: TRBJ1-1
cdr3_nt: TGTGCCAGCTCACCCACCTTAGGACAGGGGAACACTGAAGCTTTCTTT
cdr3_aa: CASSPTLGQGNTEAFF

v_call: TRBV27
d_call: .
clone_size: .
j_call: TRBJ2-5
cdr3_nt: TGTGCCAGCAGTTCCCAGACAGTCCTCCGAGAGACCCAGTACTTC
cdr3_aa: CASSSQTVLRETQYF

v_call: TRBV27
d_call: .
clone_size: once
j_call: TRBJ1-1
cdr3_nt: TGTGCCAGCAGTCCCAGGGCTTTGAACACTGAAGCTTTCTTT
cdr3_aa: CASSPRALNTEAFF

v_call: TRBV30
d_call: TRBD1
clone_size: .
j_call: TRBJ1-6
cdr3_nt: TGTGCCTGGAGTGAAAACAGGGGAGGCAGGAGTAATTCACCCCTCCACTTT
cdr3_aa: CAWSENRGGRSNSPLHF

v_call: TRBV5-1
d_call: TRBD2
clone_size: once
j_call: TRBJ2-7
cdr3_nt: TGCGCCAGCAGCTCTGGACTAGGGAACTACGAGCAGTACTTC
cdr3_aa: CASSSGLGNYEQYF

v_call: TRBV15
d_call: .
clone_size: once
j_call: TRBJ1-1
cdr3_nt: TGTGCCACCAGCAGATGGTCGGCGGGACGGGACACTGAAGCTTTCTTT
cdr3_aa: CATSRWSAGRDTEAFF

v_call: TRBV4-3
d_call: TRBD1
clone_size: once
j_call: TRBJ2-1
cdr3_nt: TGCGCCAGCAGCCAGACGGGACAGGAGAACTACAATGAGCAGTTCTTC
cdr3_aa: CASSQTGQENYNEQFF

v_call: TRBV19
d_call: .
clone_size: .
j_call: TRBJ1-4
cdr3_nt: TGTGCCAGCAATCGAAGGGGTCGGAATGAAAAACTGTTTTTT
cdr3_aa: CASNRRGRNEKLFF

v_call: TRBV27
d_call: TRBD1
clone_size: .
j_call: TRBJ2-7
cdr3_nt: TGTGCCAGCAGTTTATCTCCAGGGGGCACCTACGAGCAGTACTTC
cdr3_aa: CASSLSPGGTYEQYF